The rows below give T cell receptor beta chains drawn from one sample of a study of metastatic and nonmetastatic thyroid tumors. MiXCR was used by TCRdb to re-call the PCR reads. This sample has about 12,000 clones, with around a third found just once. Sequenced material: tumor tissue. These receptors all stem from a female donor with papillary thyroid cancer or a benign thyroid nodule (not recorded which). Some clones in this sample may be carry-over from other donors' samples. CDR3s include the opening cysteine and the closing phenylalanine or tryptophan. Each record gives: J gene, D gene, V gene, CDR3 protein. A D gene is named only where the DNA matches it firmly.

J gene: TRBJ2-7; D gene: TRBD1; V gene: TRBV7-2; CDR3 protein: CASSLGTGAREQYF
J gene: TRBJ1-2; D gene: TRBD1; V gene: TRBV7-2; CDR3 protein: CASSLGTGGFSGYTF
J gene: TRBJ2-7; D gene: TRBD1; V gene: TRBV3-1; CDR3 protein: CASSPRTGREQYF
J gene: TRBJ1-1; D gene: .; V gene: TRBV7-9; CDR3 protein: CASSALAFF
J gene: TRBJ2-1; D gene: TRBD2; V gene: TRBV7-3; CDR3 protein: CASSLTSGGFYNEQFF
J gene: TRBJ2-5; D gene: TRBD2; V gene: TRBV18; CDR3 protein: CASSPGASGSRETVYF
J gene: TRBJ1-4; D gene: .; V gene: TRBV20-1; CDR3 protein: CSASPEGTGLTNEKLFF
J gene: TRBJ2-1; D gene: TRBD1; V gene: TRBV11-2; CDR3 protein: CASSLEQGSSYNEQFF
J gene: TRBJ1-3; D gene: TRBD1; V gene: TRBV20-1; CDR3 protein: CSARGQQGGGNTIYF
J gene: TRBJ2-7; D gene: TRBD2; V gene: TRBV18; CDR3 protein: CASSPHSGPLSSYEQYF
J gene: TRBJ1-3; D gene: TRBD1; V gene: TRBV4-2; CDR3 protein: CASSQDRGGGNTIYF
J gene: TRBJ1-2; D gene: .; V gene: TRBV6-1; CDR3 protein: CASSARTANYGYTF
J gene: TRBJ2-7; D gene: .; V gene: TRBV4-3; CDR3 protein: CASSQEGARGYEQYF
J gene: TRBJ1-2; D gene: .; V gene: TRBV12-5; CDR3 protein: CASGLIGGEGTF
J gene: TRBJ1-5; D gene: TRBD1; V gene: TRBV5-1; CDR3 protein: CASRSWTGSSHPQHF
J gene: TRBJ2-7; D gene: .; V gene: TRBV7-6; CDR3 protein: CASSPLGQAYEQYF
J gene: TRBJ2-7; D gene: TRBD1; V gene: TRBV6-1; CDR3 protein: CASSAVLGTGRAEQYF
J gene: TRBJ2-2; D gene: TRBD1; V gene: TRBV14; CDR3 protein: CASSSYRGTNTGELFF
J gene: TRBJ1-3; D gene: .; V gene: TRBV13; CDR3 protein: CASSLGRGEFEPLYF
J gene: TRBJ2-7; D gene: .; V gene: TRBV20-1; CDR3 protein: CSARDAGVRNEQYF
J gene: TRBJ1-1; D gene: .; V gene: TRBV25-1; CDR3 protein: CASSLPGFTEAFF
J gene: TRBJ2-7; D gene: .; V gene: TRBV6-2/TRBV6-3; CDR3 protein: CASSYRTNSYEQYF